These 30 T cell receptor beta chains share one sample of origin, sequenced in a study of blood T cell repertoires in COVID-19. Method: immunoSEQ multiplex PCR; TCRdb's copy keeps in-frame clones and lacks some. The table records hundreds of thousands of clones, 85% of them present only once. Sequences were obtained from peripheral blood. These receptors were collected from a woman aged 18-35 years with acute or convalescent COVID-19.

The chain has TRBV5-1 and TRBJ1-3, with 8 bases aligning to TRBD1. CDR1 and CDR2 (germline): SGHRS, YFSETQ. V shed 1 base, J shed 6 bases, and the junction held 3 bases outside the gene matches. This CDR3 comprises 14 residues. DNA for the CDR3: TGCGCCAGCAGCTTGAGGACAGGGTTAAACACCATATATTTT. This translates into CASSLRTGLNTIYF.

The chain couples TRBV5-6 to TRBJ2-7, with D perhaps TRBD1 (7 bases). This CDR3 has 15 residues. CDR1 is SGHDT and CDR2 is YYEEEE in the germline V gene. Trimming shortened V by 4 bases and J by 0 bases, and 14 bases separated the two germline ends. CDR3 loop: CASSPGDSRSYEQYF. The CDR3 bases are TGTGCCAGCAGCCCGGGGGACAGCCGCTCCTACGAGCAGTACTTC.

With regard to this clone: At the DNA level, this CDR3 is encoded by other sequences in the same sample as well. The genes are TRBV5-6 and TRBJ2-1; 8 bases line up with TRBD2. Germline CDR1 is SGHDT and CDR2 is YYEEEE. The CDR3 covers 14 residues. Trimming cost V 1 base and J 3 bases; bases outside gene matches: 0. In DNA, the CDR3 is TGTGCCAGCAGCTTGACTAGCGGCTACAATGAGCAGTTCTTC. Translating it yields CASSLTSGYNEQFF.

The V gene is TRBV11-2, the J gene TRBJ1-6; a possible D gene is TRBD1 (5 bases). This CDR3 region has 15 residues. Trimming took 5 bases from V and 8 from J, leaving 16 bases between them. Germline CDR1 reads SGHAT; CDR2 reads FQNNGV. CDR3 sequence: CASSDRGVSDSPLHF. The DNA for the CDR3 is TGTGCCAGCAGCGATCGGGGGGTATCCGATTCACCCCTCCACTTT.

The chain uses TRBV7-3 and TRBJ1-1, with 8 nucleotides matching TRBD1. This CDR3 is built from 17 residues. Looked up from germline, CDR1 is SGHTA and CDR2 is FQGTGA. Trimming removed 4 bases from V and 1 base from J; junction bases left unmatched: 11. The CDR3 is CASSSLVGTGGNTEAFF. For the CDR3, the DNA is TGTGCCAGCAGCTCATTAGTCGGGACAGGTGGGAACACTGAAGCTTTCTTT. Full variable domain (rest looked up from reference TRBV7-3 and TRBJ1-1): GAGVSQTPSNKVTEKGKYVELRCDPISGHTALYWYRQSLGQGPEFLIYFQGTGAADDSGLPNDRFFAVRPEGSVSTLKIQRTERGDSAVYLCASSSLVGTGGNTEAFFGQGTRLTVV.

The rearrangement joins TRBV9 to TRBJ2-1; D gene uncertain. The CDR3 contains 16 residues. Trimming removed 1 base at V and 0 bases at J, with 11 bases between. Germline CDR1 reads SGDLS; CDR2 reads YYNGEE. CDR3 in amino acids: CASSVNPGSSYNEQFF. CDR3 sequence (DNA): TGTGCCAGCAGCGTAAATCCTGGCAGCTCCTACAATGAGCAGTTCTTC.

The rearrangement links TRBV9 to TRBJ2-3; 10 bases are a match to TRBD2. CDR3 length equals 17 residues. CDR1 is SGDLS and CDR2 is YYNGEE in the germline V gene. The trim removed 4 bases at V and 0 bases at J, leaving 8 bases unmatched. The DNA for the CDR3 is TGTGCCAGCAGCCCGGGGACTAGCGCACCTAGCACAGATACGCAGTATTTT. This sequence encodes CASSPGTSAPSTDTQYF.

The chain is built from TRBV7-3 and TRBJ2-1; no definite D call. The germline CDR1 and CDR2 sequences are SGHTA and FQGTGA. Trimming removed 5 bases from V and 3 bases from J, with 17 bases in between. CDR3 size: 16 residues. Here the CDR3 reads CASSPRSSLLYNEQFF. CDR3 nucleotides: TGTGCCAGCAGCCCTAGGTCGTCACTTCTCTACAATGAGCAGTTCTTC.

The chain links TRBV9 to TRBJ1-4, with 8 positions matching TRBD1. Unmatched junction bases numbered 3, after V lost 2 bases and J lost 3 bases. The germline V gene has CDR1 SGDLS and CDR2 YYNGEE. This CDR3 has 15 residues. The CDR3 protein is CASSVDRGANEKLFF. The CDR3 DNA follows: TGTGCCAGCAGCGTCGACAGGGGAGCTAATGAAAAACTGTTTTTT.

The chain couples TRBV5-1 to TRBJ1-1; the D gene is possibly TRBD1 (5 bases). The CDR3 runs to 15 residues. Trimming left V 2 bases short and J 4 bases short, with 15 bases between. CDR1 and CDR2 (germline): SGHRS, YFSETQ. This CDR3 reads CASSLGLLGGTEAFF. The CDR3 DNA follows: TGCGCCAGCAGCTTAGGACTCCTGGGGGGCACTGAAGCTTTCTTT. Filled out from reference TRBV5-1 and TRBJ1-1, the complete variable domain reads KAGVTQTPRYLIKTRGQQVTLSCSPISGHRSVSWYQQTPGQGLQFLFEYFSETQRNKGNFPGRFSGRQFSNSRSEMNVSTLELGDSALYLCASSLGLLGGTEAFFGQGTRLTVV.

The genes are TRBV27 and TRBJ2-5; 7 nucleotides line up with TRBD2. Germline loops: CDR1 MNHEY, CDR2 SMNVEV (reference sequence). The CDR3 extends over 15 amino acids. The V and J ends lost 5 bases and 5 bases, in that order; junction bases with no gene match: 11. The CDR3 DNA is TGTGCCAGCAGTCCCCTAGGCGGGGGTTGGGAGACCCAGTACTTC. This translates into CASSPLGGGWETQYF.

The V gene is TRBV14, the J gene TRBJ1-1; possible D gene TRBD1, 6 bases. Trimming removed 5 bases at V and 4 bases at J, with 20 bases between. The CDR3 extends over 16 amino acids. Germline V gene lookup returns CDR1 SGHDN and CDR2 FVKESK. CDR3 DNA sequence: TGTGCCAGCAGCATTCTCCAGGGGAGGGGATCCACTGAAGCTTTCTTT. It codes for CASSILQGRGSTEAFF.

The V call is TRBV7-9, the J call TRBJ2-4, with a tentative D call TRBD2 (5 bases). CDR1 and CDR2 from the germline V gene are SEHNR and FQNEAQ (reference sequence). The CDR3 is 12 residues long. V was shortened by 2 bases and J by 8 bases, with 7 bases between the two germline ends. CDR3 in amino acids: CASSLKGDIQYF. The CDR3 DNA is TGTGCCAGCAGCTTAAAGGGAGACATTCAGTACTTC.

The sample holds a few counts of this clone. The chain combines TRBV5-1 with TRBJ1-6, with 7 bases identical to TRBD1. After removal of 0 bases from V and 7 bases from J, the junction contained 7 bases not matched to a gene. The V gene's germline CDR1 is SGHRS and CDR2 YFSETQ. This CDR3 has 16 amino acids. The CDR3 region is CASSLASGQRNSPLHF. The CDR3 coding sequence is TGCGCCAGCAGCTTGGCTTCGGGACAGAGAAATTCACCCCTCCACTTT.

This chain connects TRBV10-3 to TRBJ1-1, with TRBD1 matching over 8 bases. Germline CDR1 and CDR2: ENHRY and SYGVKD. V trimming: 8 bases; J trimming: 4 bases; junction bases outside the gene matches: 3. The CDR3 runs 12 residues. CDR3 residues: CAIGQGGTEAFF. The CDR3 coding sequence is TGTGCCATCGGACAGGGCGGCACTGAAGCTTTCTTT.

This clone was counted between two and nine times. This sequence joins TRBV6-4 and TRBJ1-1, with D possibly matching TRBD1 (6 bases). Per germline, CDR1 MRHNA and CDR2 SNTAGT. The CDR3 is 17 residues long. V dropped 2 bases and J dropped 0 bases, with 16 bases sitting between them. The CDR3 loop reads CASSDPRGSPLNTEAFF. CDR3 in DNA: TGTGCCAGCAGTGACCCGAGGGGGTCCCCTCTGAACACTGAAGCTTTCTTT.

The chain combines TRBV30 with TRBJ1-1, with D perhaps matching TRBD1 (5 bases). Trimming took off 4 bases at V and 7 bases at J, with 13 bases between the two ends. Germline V gene data show CDR1 as GTSNPN and CDR2 as SVGIG (reference sequence). This CDR3 is built from 12 residues. The CDR3 DNA reads TGTGCCTGGATGGTAGACAGATTTGAAGCTTTCTTT. The encoded protein is CAWMVDRFEAFF.

CDR3 amino acids: CARSNRSRANEKLFF. CDR3 DNA: TGTGCCAGAAGCAATCGGTCTCGGGCTAATGAAAAACTGTTTTTT. The rearrangement links TRBV5-3 to TRBJ1-4; D is ambiguous. TRBV5-3 is flagged as an ORF with uncertain function. Deletions cut 4 bases from V and 3 bases from J, with 13 bases between. The CDR3 sequence is 15 residues long.

This clone came up a few times. The rearrangement links TRBV6-2 or TRBV6-3 to TRBJ2-1; TRBD1 agrees at 9 bases. From germline, CDR1 is MNHEY and CDR2 SVGEGT. After removal of 5 bases from V and 7 bases from J, the junction contained 3 bases not matched to a gene. The CDR3 is made up of 13 amino acids. CDR3 nucleotide sequence: TGTGCCAGCAGTCGGGACAGGGATAATGAGCAGTTCTTC. The encoded protein is CASSRDRDNEQFF.

The chain links TRBV28 to TRBJ1-2, with D perhaps matching TRBD1 (5 bases). V was shortened by 3 bases and J by 1 base, with 21 bases between the two germline ends. Germline-derived CDR1 and CDR2 are MDHEN and SYDVKM. The CDR3 is made up of 18 amino acids. Here the CDR3 DNA reads TGTGCCAGCAGTTTGAGCATGGGGCTCGACATAGTTAACTATGGCTACACCTTC. Its protein product is CASSLSMGLDIVNYGYTF.

The CDR3 sequence is CASSLAGGRLADSSYNEQFF. Here the CDR3 DNA reads TGTGCCAGCAGCTTAGCGGGGGGCAGATTAGCGGACAGCTCCTACAATGAGCAGTTCTTC. This chain uses TRBV11-3 with TRBJ2-1; possible D gene TRBD2, 7 bases. The CDR3 sequence is 20 residues long. Trimming cost V 1 base and J 0 bases, with 22 bases left between them. The germline V gene encodes CDR1 SGHNT and CDR2 YENEEA.

The chain recombines TRBV15 with TRBJ1-1, with D possibly matching TRBD1 (6 bases). The germline CDR1 and CDR2 sequences are LNHNV and YYDKDF (reference sequence). V gave up 3 bases and J gave up 11 bases, with 16 bases separating them. This CDR3 has 13 residues. In DNA, the CDR3 is TGTGCCACCAGCAGCCCCGGACAGAGTGAGGCTTTCTTT. Protein: CATSSPGQSEAFF.

This clone came up once. This rearrangement joins TRBV18 to TRBJ1-5; D perhaps matches TRBD1 (6 bases). The CDR3 length is 15 residues. CDR1 KGHSH and CDR2 LQKENI come from the germline V gene. V lost 5 bases and J 0 bases, leaving 11 bases between the germline ends. CDR3 loop: CASSDGQNSNQPQHF. The CDR3 DNA follows: TGTGCCAGCTCAGACGGACAGAATAGCAATCAGCCCCAGCATTTT.

The V gene is TRBV29-1, the J gene TRBJ1-2, with 9 bases that match TRBD1. This CDR3 is 14 amino acids long. Germline V gives CDR1 SQVTM, CDR2 ANQGSEA. Trimming took 1 base from V and 6 from J; bases not matched to a gene: 6. The CDR3 DNA reads as TGCAGCGTTGAAGTGATACAGGGGGCTAATGGCTACACCTTC. It yields the protein CSVEVIQGANGYTF.

The chain carries TRBV2 and TRBJ1-6, with D maybe TRBD1 (5 bases). V shed 7 bases and J shed 10 bases, with 11 bases lying between them. This CDR3 is 12 amino acids long. Per the germline V gene, CDR1 is SNHLY and CDR2 is FYNNEI. CDR3 loop: CASKGADSPLHF. CDR3 DNA: TGTGCCAGCAAAGGGGCAGACTCACCCCTCCACTTT.

This clone is a singleton in its sample. The genes are TRBV7-9 and TRBJ2-6; TRBD1 matches 7 bases. V shed 7 bases, J shed 0 bases, and the junction held 12 bases outside the gene matches. This CDR3 spans 18 amino acids. Germline V gene lookup returns CDR1 SEHNR and CDR2 FQNEAQ (reference sequence). The CDR3 coding sequence is TGTGCCAGCACCCCCCAGGGACAGTCCTTCTCTGGGGCCAACGTCCTGACTTTC. Translating it yields CASTPQGQSFSGANVLTF.

The chain joins TRBV7-9 to TRBJ2-7; 11 bases line up with TRBD2. V was pared by 4 bases and J by 4 bases, with 6 bases of the junction left unmatched. The CDR3 contains 15 residues. Germline V gene data show CDR1 as SEHNR and CDR2 as FQNEAQ (reference sequence). CDR3 DNA: TGTGCCAGCAGCTCTGGACTAGCGGGTTTGTACGAGCAGTACTTC. Its protein product is CASSSGLAGLYEQYF.

With respect to this clone: The same CDR3 arises from other DNA sequences in this sample as well. V gene TRBV5-6 combines with J gene TRBJ1-1; unclear D gene. Germline-derived CDR1 and CDR2 are SGHDT and YYEEEE. Trimming stripped 0 bases from V and 1 base from J, with 7 bases between. CDR3 length: 14 residues. The CDR3 sequence is CASSLGTGNTEAFF. The CDR3 DNA follows: TGTGCCAGCAGCTTGGGCACCGGGAACACTGAAGCTTTCTTT.

The genes are TRBV5-1 and TRBJ2-1, with 8 bases aligning to TRBD2. Looked up from germline, CDR1 is SGHRS and CDR2 is YFSETQ. There are 14 residues in the CDR3. Losses at the gene ends were 0 bases for V and 7 bases for J; bases not matched to a gene: 3. In DNA, the CDR3 is TGCGCCAGCAGCTTGGGGACTAGCTATAATGAGCAGTTCTTC. Residues: CASSLGTSYNEQFF.

The chain combines TRBV18 with TRBJ2-7, with 8 bases identical to TRBD1. The CDR3 loop spans 16 amino acids. Germline V lookup: CDR1 KGHSH, CDR2 LQKENI. After removal of 4 bases from V and 1 base from J, the junction contained 9 bases not matched to a gene. The CDR3 DNA is TGTGCCAGCTCACTTACCGACAGGGGTTCATCCTACGAGCAGTACTTC. This gives the protein CASSLTDRGSSYEQYF.